This TCR beta chain was identified in a study of T-cell memory formation after mild COVID-19. Regarding the study as a whole: The pre-infection memory compartment contained some responding clones, suggesting cross-reactive memory joined. Whether second-wave clones peaking at day 37 were SARS-CoV-2 specific went unconfirmed. Later expanders leaned toward CD4+, whereas clones contracting from day 15 to 85 were balanced CD4/CD8.

Per the germline V gene, CDR1 is SGHNT and CDR2 is YENEEA. This CDR3 comprises 15 residues. V lost 5 bases and J lost 6; bases outside the gene matches: 10. MiXCR was run by TCRdb on the 5' RACE reads, yielding one entry per CDR3 protein. The sample includes about 560,000 distinct CDR3 sequences, roughly 17% of them seen just once. This clonotype was seen a handful of times. What it binds is not known. The chain carries TRBV11-3 and TRBJ2-3, with 8 bases matching TRBD2. Sequencing used PBMCs or a T cell subset sorted from them (not recorded which). This sequence originates from an adult woman who had mild COVID-19 (a few samples of this study predate the infection). Cell type and time point are not known. The CDR3 loop reads CASSLLPGLGDTQYF. For the CDR3, the DNA is TGTGCCAGCAGCCTCTTACCGGGACTAGGGGATACGCAGTATTTT. The entire variable domain, with the rest obtained from reference TRBV11-3 and TRBJ2-3, is as follows: EAGVVQSPRYKIIEKKQPVAFWCNPISGHNTLYWYLQNLGQGPELLIRYENEEAVDDSQLPKDRFSAERLKGVDSTLKIQPAELGDSAVYLCASSLLPGLGDTQYFGPGTRLTVL.